The present T cell receptor beta chain was sequenced within a study of blood T cell repertoires in COVID-19. Looking at the study overall: Donors in the United States, Italy and Spain gave samples during acute or convalescent COVID-19. T cells, B-cell-depleted T cells, or PBMCs supplied cDNA or gDNA.

From germline, CDR1 is SGHNT and CDR2 YYREEE (reference sequence). V shed 4 bases and J shed 3 bases, with 16 bases lying between them. The CDR3 has 15 residues. Data came from immunoSEQ multiplex PCR; TCRdb stores just in-frame clones and leaves some out. The repertoire holds about 70,000 clones, about 88% seen once, with about a tenth in the top ten. This TCR was sampled from a human donor in a cohort sampled during active COVID-19. Sequenced sample: peripheral blood. The chain uses TRBV5-4 and TRBJ1-1, with D maybe TRBD1 (5 bases). The CDR3 DNA reads TGTGCCAGCAGCCCCGTTGAGGGGAGGTACACTGAAGCTTTCTTT. Its translation: CASSPVEGRYTEAFF.